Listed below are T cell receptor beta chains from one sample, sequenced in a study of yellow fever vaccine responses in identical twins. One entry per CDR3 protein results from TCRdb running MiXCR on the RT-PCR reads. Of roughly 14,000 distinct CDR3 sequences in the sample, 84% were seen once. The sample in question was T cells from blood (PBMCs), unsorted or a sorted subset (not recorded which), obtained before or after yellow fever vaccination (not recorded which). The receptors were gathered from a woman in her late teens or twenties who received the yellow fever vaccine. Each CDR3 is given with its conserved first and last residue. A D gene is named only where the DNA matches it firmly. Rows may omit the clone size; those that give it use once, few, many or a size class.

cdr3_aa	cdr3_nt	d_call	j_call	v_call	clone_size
CASRRQGSKETQYF	TGCGCCAGCAGACGACAGGGCTCAAAAGAGACCCAGTACTTC	TRBD1	TRBJ2-5	TRBV4-1	once
CSAHRLASDTQYF	TGCAGTGCGCATCGACTAGCTTCAGATACGCAGTATTTT	TRBD2	TRBJ2-3	TRBV20-1	NA
CSGQGVNEQFF	TGCAGCGGGCAGGGGGTTAATGAGCAGTTCTTC	TRBD1	TRBJ2-1	TRBV29-1	once
CASSQGTGINYGYTF	TGCGCCAGCAGCCAAGGGACAGGAATTAACTATGGCTACACCTTC	TRBD1	TRBJ1-2	TRBV4-1	NA
CASKKLTENNSPLHF	TGTGCCAGCAAGAAACTGACAGAAAATAATTCACCCCTCCACTTT	NA	TRBJ1-6	TRBV27	NA
CASSPQGGNEQFF	TGCGCCAGCAGTCCACAGGGAGGGAATGAGCAGTTCTTC	NA	TRBJ2-1	TRBV10-1	NA
CSARVPQETQYF	TGCAGTGCGAGGGTCCCACAAGAGACCCAGTACTTC	NA	TRBJ2-5	TRBV20-1	NA
CSARDLGGPYEQYF	TGCAGTGCTAGAGATCTTGGGGGGCCCTACGAGCAGTACTTC	NA	TRBJ2-7	TRBV20-1	NA
CASSIWGTGAFF	TGTGCCAGCAGCATCTGGGGGACCGGGGCTTTCTTT	NA	TRBJ1-1	TRBV11-2	NA
CATSEPDGQETQYF	TGTGCCACCAGTGAACCGGACGGCCAAGAGACCCAGTACTTC	NA	TRBJ2-5	TRBV24-1	NA
CASTTTGGLFF	TGTGCCAGCACAACAACGGGGGGGCTGTTTTTT	TRBD2	TRBJ2-2	TRBV12-3/TRBV12-4	NA
CASSGRETPYNEQFF	TGTGCCAGCAGCGGGAGGGAAACCCCCTACAATGAGCAGTTCTTC	TRBD2	TRBJ2-1	TRBV6-1	NA
CASSGKEHSGNTIYF	TGCGCCAGCAGTGGAAAGGAACACTCTGGAAACACCATATATTTT	NA	TRBJ1-3	TRBV23-1	NA
CASRTPTSYEQYF	TGTGCCAGCAGAACACCTACCTCCTACGAGCAGTACTTC	NA	TRBJ2-7	TRBV28	NA
CASSRPGTDTQYF	TGTGCCAGCAGCCGCCCGGGCACAGATACGCAGTATTTT	NA	TRBJ2-3	TRBV11-2	NA
CASSQTGSIEQYF	TGTGCCAGCTCACAGACCGGGAGCATCGAGCAGTACTTC	NA	TRBJ2-7	TRBV18	NA
CSASRGGNYGYTF	TGCAGTGCTTCGAGGGGGGGTAACTATGGCTACACCTTC	NA	TRBJ1-2	TRBV20-1	NA
CASSLERSGEQFF	TGTGCCAGCAGCTTAGAAAGGTCGGGTGAGCAGTTCTTC	NA	TRBJ2-1	TRBV7-3	few
CASSVSLVTEAFF	TGTGCCAGCAGTGTCAGTTTAGTCACTGAAGCTTTCTTT	NA	TRBJ1-1	TRBV12-3/TRBV12-4	NA
CASSLGTQETQYF	TGTGCCAGCAGCTTAGGCACCCAAGAGACCCAGTACTTC	NA	TRBJ2-5	TRBV11-1	NA
CSVPGLALDTQYF	TGCAGCGTCCCGGGACTAGCGCTAGATACGCAGTATTTT	TRBD2	TRBJ2-3	TRBV29-1	NA
CASRGLAGSSYEQYF	TGCGCCAGCAGGGGACTAGCGGGGAGCTCCTACGAGCAGTACTTC	TRBD2	TRBJ2-7	TRBV5-1	NA
CAISESGQVNTEAFF	TGTGCCATCAGTGAGTCGGGCCAGGTGAACACTGAAGCTTTCTTT	NA	TRBJ1-1	TRBV10-3	NA
CASSRVLGGPNNEQFF	TGTGCCAGCAGCCGGGTCTTAGGGGGGCCCAACAATGAGCAGTTCTTC	NA	TRBJ2-1	TRBV3-1	once
CSVASGVDEQFF	TGCAGCGTTGCTTCTGGTGTCGATGAGCAGTTCTTC	NA	TRBJ2-1	TRBV29-1	NA
CATSRYGGLAGAGELFF	TGTGCCACCAGCAGATATGGGGGACTAGCGGGAGCCGGGGAGCTGTTTTTT	TRBD2	TRBJ2-2	TRBV15	NA
CSVERRLNTEAFF	TGCAGCGTTGAACGGCGGCTGAACACTGAAGCTTTCTTT	NA	TRBJ1-1	TRBV29-1	NA
CATSRSLLGNTEAFF	TGTGCCACCAGCAGATCGCTACTGGGGAACACTGAAGCTTTCTTT	NA	TRBJ1-1	TRBV15	NA
CASSYRKGGELFF	TGTGCCAGCAGTTACCGAAAGGGAGGGGAGCTGTTTTTT	NA	TRBJ2-2	TRBV6-2/TRBV6-3	NA
CASSSQGALADTQYF	TGTGCCAGCAGCTCGCAGGGGGCTTTGGCAGATACGCAGTATTTT	TRBD1	TRBJ2-3	TRBV7-2	NA
CASSLDWVRFGELFF	TGTGCCAGCAGCTTAGACTGGGTACGCTTCGGGGAGCTGTTTTTT	NA	TRBJ2-2	TRBV11-3	NA
CSVGNSGANVLTF	TGCAGCGTTGGGAACTCTGGGGCCAACGTCCTGACTTTC	NA	TRBJ2-6	TRBV29-1	NA
CSVERLAGGSYEQFF	TGCAGCGTTGAACGGCTAGCGGGAGGTTCATATGAGCAGTTCTTC	TRBD2	TRBJ2-1	TRBV29-1	NA
CTPRGEGTDTQYF	TGTACCCCTAGAGGCGAGGGCACAGATACGCAGTATTTT	NA	TRBJ2-3	TRBV20-1	NA
CASSTGPRSNQPQHF	TGTGCCAGTTCAACGGGACCGAGAAGCAATCAGCCCCAGCATTTT	NA	TRBJ1-5	TRBV5-6	once
CASSPVRGYEQYF	TGTGCCAGCTCACCAGTCAGGGGCTACGAGCAGTACTTC	NA	TRBJ2-7	TRBV18	few
CASSGPGLAGGENIQYF	TGTGCCAGCAGCGGACCGGGACTAGCGGGAGGGGAAAACATTCAGTACTTC	TRBD2	TRBJ2-4	TRBV5-4	NA
CSVAEGGKETQYF	TGCAGCGTTGCCGAAGGGGGAAAAGAGACCCAGTACTTC	NA	TRBJ2-5	TRBV29-1	NA
CASSYSRGRGSLGGYTF	TGTGCCAGCAGTTACTCGAGGGGGAGGGGGAGTCTCGGTGGCTACACCTTC	NA	TRBJ1-2	TRBV6-5	NA
CSARFPGLFTEQYF	TGCAGTGCTAGATTTCCGGGGCTCTTCACCGAGCAGTACTTC	NA	TRBJ2-7	TRBV20-1	NA
CASSSILLRAEAFF	TGTGCCAGCAGCTCTATCCTACTCAGGGCTGAAGCTTTCTTT	NA	TRBJ1-1	TRBV7-2	few
CARGQGTGELFF	TGTGCCAGGGGACAGGGCACCGGGGAGCTGTTTTTT	TRBD1	TRBJ2-2	TRBV10-3	NA
CASSVTSGGSSHSKNIQYF	TGTGCCAGCAGTGTCACTAGCGGGGGGTCTAGCCATTCCAAAAACATTCAGTACTTC	TRBD2	TRBJ2-4	TRBV13	NA
CASSIVAGEPRGEQFF	TGTGCCAGTAGTATAGTAGCGGGGGAGCCGCGCGGTGAGCAGTTCTTC	TRBD2	TRBJ2-1	TRBV19	once
CSASDGSYNEQFF	TGCAGTGCTAGTGACGGCTCCTACAATGAGCAGTTCTTC	NA	TRBJ2-1	TRBV20-1	NA
CASSPASGSFVNEQFF	TGTGCCAGCAGCCCCGCGAGCGGGAGCTTCGTCAATGAGCAGTTCTTC	TRBD2	TRBJ2-1	TRBV7-2	NA
CAISESQTLGEQFF	TGTGCCATCAGTGAGTCCCAGACGTTAGGCGAGCAGTTCTTC	NA	TRBJ2-1	TRBV10-3	once
CASSQLQAPNTEAFF	TGTGCCAGCAGCCAGCTACAGGCGCCGAACACTGAAGCTTTCTTT	NA	TRBJ1-1	TRBV4-2	NA
CASSPSYTGTGYGYTF	TGTGCCAGCAGTCCAAGCTATACCGGGACAGGGTATGGCTACACCTTC	TRBD1	TRBJ1-2	TRBV6-1	few
CASSLVAGESEQYF	TGTGCCAGCAGCTTAGTAGCGGGAGAATCCGAGCAGTACTTC	TRBD2	TRBJ2-7	TRBV7-2	NA
CASILAGGVNEQSF	TGTGCCAGCATACTAGCGGGGGGTGTCAATGAGCAGTCCTTC	TRBD2	TRBJ2-1	TRBV13	NA
CASSLTSGGAGNEQFF	TGTGCCAGCAGCCTAACTAGCGGGGGGGCCGGAAATGAGCAGTTCTTC	TRBD2	TRBJ2-1	TRBV4-2	once
CASSATSGSSYNEQFF	TGTGCCAGCAGCGCGACTAGCGGGAGCTCCTACAATGAGCAGTTCTTC	TRBD2	TRBJ2-1	TRBV9	NA
CASSQNPGLGQETQYF	TGTGCCAGCAGCCAAAACCCGGGTTTAGGGCAAGAGACCCAGTACTTC	NA	TRBJ2-5	TRBV7-6	NA
CASSPRGGYEQYF	TGTGCCAGCAGCCCCCGGGGGGGGTACGAGCAGTACTTC	TRBD2	TRBJ2-7	TRBV7-2	NA
CASSERTGYLRPGANVLTF	TGTGCCAGCAGTGAAAGGACCGGGTATCTCCGGCCTGGGGCCAACGTCCTGACTTTC	NA	TRBJ2-6	TRBV2	NA
CASSQDIATNGYTF	TGTGCCAGCAGCCAAGATATCGCAACCAATGGCTACACCTTC	NA	TRBJ1-2	TRBV3-1	NA